This TCR beta chain emerged from a study of T-cell memory formation after mild COVID-19. General observations from the study: Second-wave clones reaching peak frequency on day 37 lacked confirmed SARS-CoV-2 specificity.

V dropped 0 bases and J dropped 5 bases, with 10 bases sitting between them. Germline CDR1 reads SGHRS; CDR2 reads YFSETQ. CDR3 size: 14 residues. There are many counts of this clonotype. Antigen: not known. Each CDR3 protein gets one entry after TCRdb re-called the 5' RACE reads with MiXCR. This repertoire shows around 390,000 distinct CDR3 sequences, roughly 15% found once; its top ten account for about 22%. This clonotype was sampled from a man younger than 30 who had mild COVID-19 (a few samples of this study predate the infection). Cell type and time point are not known. The chain links TRBV5-1 to TRBJ2-3, with D unclear. Sequencing used PBMCs or a T cell subset sorted from them (not recorded which). CDR3 coding DNA: TGCGCCAGCAGCTTGGGTGTGCAAGGAGATACGCAGTATTTT. Translating gives CASSLGVQGDTQYF. The variable domain in full, completed from reference TRBV5-1 and TRBJ2-3, reads KAGVTQTPRYLIKTRGQQVTLSCSPISGHRSVSWYQQTPGQGLQFLFEYFSETQRNKGNFPGRFSGRQFSNSRSEMNVSTLELGDSALYLCASSLGVQGDTQYFGPGTRLTVL.